The entry that follows covers one T cell receptor beta chain sequence. The same CDR3 is also encoded by other DNA sequences in this sample. The data were obtained in a study of control samples from healthy donors and cancer patients. Trimming took 5 bases from V and 5 from J, leaving 12 bases between them. The CDR3 sequence is 13 residues long. CDR1 and CDR2 from the germline V gene are MRHNA and SNTAGT. Sequenced by immunoSEQ multiplex PCR; TCRdb stores in-frame clones only, minus some. The sample shows 100,000 or so clones, more than 85% of them seen only once. The chain couples TRBV6-4 to TRBJ2-5; the D is unclear. Material for sequencing was blood. This receptor was taken from a woman aged 25 to 39 in good health. CDR3 protein: CASSLNSGETQYF. In DNA form, the CDR3 reads TGTGCCAGCAGTCTGAATTCTGGGGAGACCCAGTACTTC.